The 29 T cell receptor beta chains below all came from one sample that was sequenced in a study of cytomegalovirus exposure and HLA in healthy donors. A multiplex PCR was run with 60 Vbeta primers and 13 Jbeta primers. Sequenced by immunoSEQ multiplex PCR; TCRdb stores in-frame clones only, minus some. The table has around 170,000 clones, about 85% seen once. Sequencing input: PBMCs. These receptors all come from a man between 45 and 60 years old in good health and CMV-seronegative.

This chain joins TRBV5-6 and TRBJ1-4; TRBD1 matches at 9 bases. Germline CDR1 reads SGHDT; CDR2 reads YYEEEE. The junction had 5 bases not matched to a gene; V was cut back by 4 bases and J by 10 bases. CDR3 length: 13 amino acids. The CDR3 region has the DNA TGTGCCAGCAGCCGGGACAGGGAGGGAAAACTGTTTTTT. As protein: CASSRDREGKLFF.

This clone was seen a few times. This chain connects TRBV30 to TRBJ1-3; weak D call: TRBD1 (6 bases). There are 14 residues in the CDR3. Looked up from germline, CDR1 is GTSNPN and CDR2 is SVGIG (reference sequence). Trimming left V 7 bases short and J 0 bases short, with 13 bases between. CDR3 coding DNA: TGTGCCTACTCGACAGGTGACTCTGGAAACACCATATATTTT. Protein product: CAYSTGDSGNTIYF.

The chain joins TRBV7-8 to TRBJ1-2; 7 bases are shared with TRBD1. The V gene end was trimmed by 4 bases and the J gene end by 6 bases; junction bases not matched to a gene: 8. The CDR3 contains 14 residues. CDR1 and CDR2 (germline): SGHVS, FQNEAQ. As DNA, the CDR3 is TGTGCCAGCAGCTCCCGGGACAGCTTTCATGGCTACACCTTC. The encoded protein is CASSSRDSFHGYTF.

The J gene is TRBJ1-2, the V gene TRBV7-6; possibly TRBD1 for D (5 bases). The CDR3 is made up of 11 amino acids. The V gene's germline CDR1 is SGHVS and CDR2 FNYEAQ. Trimming left V 6 bases short and J 7 bases short, with 9 bases between. The CDR3 reads CASRDGGGYTF. Written as DNA, the CDR3 is TGTGCCAGCAGGGACGGGGGTGGCTACACCTTC.

The rearrangement links TRBV29-1 to TRBJ2-3; TRBD1 aligns across 10 bases. The length of the CDR3 is 16 residues. Per the germline V gene, CDR1 is SQVTM and CDR2 is ANQGSEA. J gave up 4 bases and V 0 bases, and 7 bases lay outside the gene matches. CDR3 sequence: CSVEDLTGGHPDTQYF. The CDR3 DNA reads TGCAGCGTTGAAGATCTGACAGGGGGCCACCCAGATACGCAGTATTTT.

This clone is a singleton in its sample. The chain links TRBV6-5 to TRBJ2-1, with D possibly being TRBD1 (6 bases). V was cut by 4 bases and J by 15 bases, with 13 bases left in between. CDR1 is MNHEY, CDR2 SVGAGI, per germline. This CDR3 has 11 residues. CDR3 protein: CASSFRQVLFF. CDR3 bases: TGTGCCAGCAGTTTTCGACAGGTTCTGTTCTTC.

This clone was seen just once. The gene calls are TRBV11-2 and TRBJ2-5; 12 bases map to TRBD2. The CDR3 is 17 residues long. Germline CDR1 and CDR2: SGHAT and FQNNGV. The V gene end was trimmed by 5 bases and the J gene end by 6 bases; junction bases not matched to a gene: 13. This chain's CDR3 is CASSITSSGGAEKTQYF. The DNA of the CDR3 is TGTGCCAGCAGCATTACTTCTAGCGGGGGGGCCGAGAAGACCCAGTACTTC.

This chain joins TRBV19 and TRBJ2-7; 9 bases align to TRBD1. The ends lost 10 bases at V and 6 bases at J; junction bases unmatched: 16. The CDR3 is 15 residues long. CDR1 is LNHDA, CDR2 SQIVND, per germline (reference sequence). The CDR3 coding sequence is TGTGCCACCACCGCCGGGACAGGGTTATCGGTCGAGCAGTACTTC. Translated: CATTAGTGLSVEQYF.

The CDR3 is CASSPSGGGRTGELFF. In DNA form, the CDR3 reads TGTGCCAGCAGCCCGAGCGGGGGGGGAAGGACCGGGGAGCTGTTTTTT. The chain recombines TRBV7-9 with TRBJ2-2, with 10 bases matching TRBD2. The CDR3 runs to 16 residues. The germline gives CDR1 SEHNR, CDR2 FQNEAQ (reference sequence). Trimming at V came to 5 bases and at J to 5 bases, leaving 8 bases not matched to a gene.

V usage is TRBV7-9 and J usage is TRBJ2-5, with TRBD1 as a possible D gene (5 bases). The germline V gene encodes CDR1 SEHNR and CDR2 FQNEAQ (reference sequence). This CDR3 has 14 residues. V was trimmed by 1 base and J by 4 bases, leaving 10 bases between them. CDR3 residues: CASSLVGVRETQYF. The CDR3 bases are TGTGCCAGCAGCTTAGTAGGGGTTCGAGAGACCCAGTACTTC.

This clone was observed a handful of times. V is TRBV5-6 and J is TRBJ2-1; D is ambiguous. Germline-derived CDR1 and CDR2 are SGHDT and YYEEEE. This CDR3 is 15 amino acids long. V dropped 2 bases and J dropped 4 bases, with 13 bases sitting between them. This CDR3 is CASSFRTRKYNEQFF. The DNA for the CDR3 is TGTGCCAGCAGCTTCCGAACAAGAAAGTACAATGAGCAGTTCTTC.

This clone showed up just a few times. The rearrangement joins TRBV19 to TRBJ1-3; D is unclear. The germline V gene encodes CDR1 LNHDA and CDR2 SQIVND (reference sequence). CDR3 length: 13 residues. V was pared by 4 bases and J by 9 bases, with 13 bases between. The CDR3 nucleotides read TGTGCCAGTAGTAGCAGCGGACGGGTCACCATATATTTT. Protein product: CASSSSGRVTIYF.

The V call is TRBV19, the J call TRBJ2-5, with D possibly matching TRBD2 (5 bases). CDR3 size: 14 residues. CDR1 is LNHDA, CDR2 SQIVND, per germline (reference sequence). The V end was cut by 5 bases, the J end by 5 bases, with 15 bases between. CDR3 DNA sequence: TGTGCCAGTAGTCCAGCCCCTAGCAGGGAGACCCAGTACTTC. Translated: CASSPAPSRETQYF.

The chain couples TRBV11-2 to TRBJ1-4; D is unclear. Germline values: CDR1 SGHAT, CDR2 FQNNGV. V lost 4 bases to trimming and J lost 9 bases, with 15 bases between them. The CDR3 length is 14 residues. CDR3 bases: TGTGCCAGCAGCTCACTACGGGAGGGAAAAAAACTGTTTTTT. Its translation: CASSSLREGKKLFF. The full variable domain, with the rest looked up from reference TRBV11-2 and TRBJ1-4, is EAGVAQSPRYKIIEKRQSVAFWCNPISGHATLYWYQQILGQGPKLLIQFQNNGVVDDSQLPKDRFSAERLKGVDSTLKIQPAKLEDSAVYLCASSSLREGKKLFFGSGTQLSVL.

CDR3 protein: CASSFGGYTDTQYF. The CDR3 coding sequence is TGCGCCAGCAGCTTCGGTGGTTACACAGATACGCAGTATTTT. The gene calls are TRBV5-1 and TRBJ2-3; D gene ambiguous. With 2 bases removed from V and 2 bases from J, the gap between germline ends came to 9 bases. The CDR3 is 14 amino acids. The germline V gene has CDR1 SGHRS and CDR2 YFSETQ.

The J gene is TRBJ2-5, the V gene TRBV11-1, with D tentatively TRBD2 (6 bases). The CDR3 totals 13 residues. CDR1 and CDR2 (germline): SGHAT, FQDESV (reference sequence). V lost 3 bases to trimming and J lost 2 bases, with 7 bases between them. DNA of the CDR3: TGTGCCAGCAGCTTCGGGACTCAAGAGACCCAGTACTTC. Translating it yields CASSFGTQETQYF.

The chain carries TRBV12-5 and TRBJ2-4, with D possibly matching TRBD2 (5 bases). With 7 bases removed from V and 0 bases from J, the gap between germline ends came to 13 bases. Germline V gene lookup returns CDR1 LGHNT and CDR2 FRNRAP. CDR3 length: 15 amino acids. The CDR3 coding sequence is TGTGCTAGTGTCAAGGACTCCTTAGCCAAAAACATTCAGTACTTC. It is translated as CASVKDSLAKNIQYF.

The gene calls are TRBV15 and TRBJ1-4; 9 nucleotides agree with TRBD1. This CDR3 has 15 amino acids. Germline CDR1 and CDR2: LNHNV and YYDKDF (reference sequence). Germline trimming cut 0 bases from V and 5 bases from J; bases unmatched to any gene: 1. This CDR3 is CATSREQGANEKLFF. The CDR3 region has the DNA TGTGCCACCAGCAGAGAACAGGGGGCCAATGAAAAACTGTTTTTT.

This sequence joins TRBV4-2 and TRBJ1-2, with no clear D. Trimming took 1 base from V and 0 from J, leaving 15 bases between them. The CDR3 runs to 17 residues. CDR1 and CDR2 from the germline V gene are LGHNA and YNFKEQ. The CDR3 DNA is TGTGCCAGCAGCCAAGCCCAACGACTGTCAGCTAACTATGGCTACACCTTC. Encoded protein: CASSQAQRLSANYGYTF.

The chain carries TRBV4-1 and TRBJ1-5, with 9 bases fitting TRBD1. With V trimmed by 1 base and J by 2 bases, 6 bases remained unmatched. This CDR3 spans 17 amino acids. CDR1 is MGHRA, CDR2 YSYEKL, per germline. This CDR3 reads CASSQGTGQGRNQPQHF. Written as DNA, the CDR3 is TGCGCCAGCAGCCAAGGAACGGGACAGGGTCGCAATCAGCCCCAGCATTTT.

This clone has a handful of counts. V gene TRBV7-9 combines with J gene TRBJ1-2, with D maybe TRBD1 (6 bases). Germline loops: CDR1 SEHNR, CDR2 FQNEAQ (reference sequence). V dropped 5 bases and J dropped 2 bases, with 9 bases sitting between them. This CDR3 contains 13 residues. The CDR3 spells CASSHGTNYGYTF. The CDR3 coding sequence is TGTGCCAGCAGCCACGGGACAAACTATGGCTACACCTTC. Complete variable domain (other parts from reference TRBV7-9 and TRBJ1-2): DTGVSQNPRHKITKRGQNVTFRCDPISEHNRLYWYRQTLGQGPEFLTYFQNEAQLEKSRLLSDRFSAERPKGSFSTLEIQRTEQGDSAMYLCASSHGTNYGYTFGSGTRLTVV.

The chain recombines TRBV27 with TRBJ2-5; TRBD2 is a possible D gene (7 bases). TRBJ2-7 matches the DNA end more closely, so the J call is doubtful. Germline values: CDR1 MNHEY, CDR2 SMNVEV (reference sequence). The CDR3 has 14 residues. DNA of the CDR3: TGTGCCAGCAGTTTTCGAGGGGGGGGGTTCGAGCAGTACTTC. Translating it yields CASSFRGGGFEQYF.

The V gene is TRBV7-9, the J gene TRBJ1-1; TRBD1 is a possible D gene (5 bases). The CDR3 spans 15 residues. Trimming took 4 bases from V and 1 from J, leaving 13 bases between them. The germline V gene has CDR1 SEHNR and CDR2 FQNEAQ (reference sequence). Written as DNA, the CDR3 is TGTGCCAGCAGCTACCCGGGGGGACGGAACACTGAAGCTTTCTTT. Protein: CASSYPGGRNTEAFF. Based on the CDR3 plus reference TRBV7-9 and TRBJ1-1, the full variable domain is DTGVSQNPRHKITKRGQNVTFRCDPISEHNRLYWYRQTLGQGPEFLTYFQNEAQLEKSRLLSDRFSAERPKGSFSTLEIQRTEQGDSAMYLCASSYPGGRNTEAFFGQGTRLTVV.

Only one count was recorded for this clone. The chain combines TRBV7-9 with TRBJ1-5; D remains unclear. The CDR3 has 12 amino acids. CDR1 is SEHNR and CDR2 is FQNEAQ in the germline V gene (reference sequence). Trimming stripped 5 bases from V and 6 bases from J, with 8 bases between. The CDR3 DNA sequence: TGTGCCAGCAGCCCCGGGTCTCAGCCCCAGCATTTT. As protein: CASSPGSQPQHF.

V usage is TRBV19 and J usage is TRBJ2-1; TRBD2 matches at 12 bases. This CDR3 is built from 15 residues. The V and J ends lost 4 bases and 7 bases, in that order; junction bases with no gene match: 5. CDR1 and CDR2 (germline): LNHDA, SQIVND (reference sequence). The CDR3, as DNA: TGTGCCAGTAGTACCCTAGCGGGGGGGCAGAATGAGCAGTTCTTC. Translating gives CASSTLAGGQNEQFF.

The genes are TRBV7-9 and TRBJ1-2, with 8 bases fitting TRBD1. CDR1 SEHNR and CDR2 FQNEAQ come from the germline V gene (reference sequence). This CDR3 is 17 amino acids long. V lost 5 bases and J lost 4; bases outside the gene matches: 15. In DNA form, the CDR3 reads TGTGCCAGCAGCCTGACGGGGTCGGGACAGGCCTCCTATGGCTACACCTTC. Its protein product is CASSLTGSGQASYGYTF.

This clone was seen more than once but under ten times. The chain's CDR3 is CASSTYRVHTF. CDR3 bases: TGTGCCAGCAGCACCTACAGGGTCCACACCTTC. V gene TRBV21-1 combines with J gene TRBJ1-2; TRBD1, the table's D call, was not compared with the DNA. TRBV21-1 is a pseudogene locus. The CDR3 consists of 11 residues.

The V gene is TRBV5-1, the J gene TRBJ1-3; 11 bases line up with TRBD1. This CDR3 region has 17 residues. V gave up 3 bases and J gave up 4 bases; unmatched junction bases: 9. The germline V gene has CDR1 SGHRS and CDR2 YFSETQ. CDR3 nucleotides: TGCGCCAGCAGCTCGCAGGGACAGGGGGTATCCGGAAACACCATATATTTT. Its protein product is CASSSQGQGVSGNTIYF. Based on the CDR3 plus reference TRBV5-1 and TRBJ1-3, the full variable domain is KAGVTQTPRYLIKTRGQQVTLSCSPISGHRSVSWYQQTPGQGLQFLFEYFSETQRNKGNFPGRFSGRQFSNSRSEMNVSTLELGDSALYLCASSSQGQGVSGNTIYFGEGSWLTVV.

The V gene is TRBV7-2, the J gene TRBJ2-7; TRBD1 agrees at 9 bases. The germline V gene encodes CDR1 SGHTA and CDR2 FQGNSA. There are 18 residues in the CDR3. The J segment lost 1 base and the V segment lost 1 base, leaving 11 bases of the junction unmatched. The DNA for the CDR3 is TGTGCCAGCAGCTTAGGCCAATCGGCCGGGACAGGGTCCTACGAGCAGTACTTC. The encoded protein is CASSLGQSAGTGSYEQYF.